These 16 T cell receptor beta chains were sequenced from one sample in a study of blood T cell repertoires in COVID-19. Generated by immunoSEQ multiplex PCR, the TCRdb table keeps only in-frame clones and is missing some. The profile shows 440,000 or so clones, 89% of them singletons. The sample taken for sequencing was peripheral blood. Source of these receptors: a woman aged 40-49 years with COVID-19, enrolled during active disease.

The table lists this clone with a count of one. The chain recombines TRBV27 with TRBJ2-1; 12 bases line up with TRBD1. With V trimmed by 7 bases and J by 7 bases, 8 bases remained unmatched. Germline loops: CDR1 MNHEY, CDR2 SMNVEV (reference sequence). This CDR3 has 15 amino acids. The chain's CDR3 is CASITGQGAGNEQFF. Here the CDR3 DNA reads TGTGCCAGCATAACGGGACAGGGGGCTGGGAATGAGCAGTTCTTC.

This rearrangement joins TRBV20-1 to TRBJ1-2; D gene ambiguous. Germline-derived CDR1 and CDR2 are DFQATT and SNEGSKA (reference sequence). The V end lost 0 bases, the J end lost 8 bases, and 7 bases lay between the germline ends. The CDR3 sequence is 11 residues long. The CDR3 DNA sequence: TGCAGTGCTAGAGATCGGAGGGGCTACACCTTC. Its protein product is CSARDRRGYTF.

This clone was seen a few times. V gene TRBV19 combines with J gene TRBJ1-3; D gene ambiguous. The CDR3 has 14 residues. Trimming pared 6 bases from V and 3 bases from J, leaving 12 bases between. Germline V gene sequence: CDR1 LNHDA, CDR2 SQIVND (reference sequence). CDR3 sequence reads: CASSPTAVGNTIYF. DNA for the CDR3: TGTGCCAGTAGCCCTACAGCGGTTGGAAACACCATATATTTT.

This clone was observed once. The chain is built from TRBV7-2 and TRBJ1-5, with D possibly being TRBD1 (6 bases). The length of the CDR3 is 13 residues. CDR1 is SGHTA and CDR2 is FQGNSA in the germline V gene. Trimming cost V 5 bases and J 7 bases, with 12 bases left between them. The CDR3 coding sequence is TGTGCCAGCAGCCAAACAGGGAAACAGCCCCAGCATTTT. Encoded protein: CASSQTGKQPQHF.

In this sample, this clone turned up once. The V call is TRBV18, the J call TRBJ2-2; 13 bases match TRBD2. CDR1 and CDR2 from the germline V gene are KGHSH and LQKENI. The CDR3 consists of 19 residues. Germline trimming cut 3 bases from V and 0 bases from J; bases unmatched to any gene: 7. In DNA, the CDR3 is TGTGCCAGCTCACCCTTAGGACTAGCGGGAGCCCCGAACACCGGGGAGCTGTTTTTT. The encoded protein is CASSPLGLAGAPNTGELFF.

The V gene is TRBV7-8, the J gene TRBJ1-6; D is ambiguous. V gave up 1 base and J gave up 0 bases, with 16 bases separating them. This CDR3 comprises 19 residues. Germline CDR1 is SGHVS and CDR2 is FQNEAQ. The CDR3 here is CASSLGSLPLSSYNSPLHF. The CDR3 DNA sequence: TGTGCCAGCAGCTTAGGCTCACTGCCTTTAAGCTCCTATAATTCACCCCTCCACTTT.

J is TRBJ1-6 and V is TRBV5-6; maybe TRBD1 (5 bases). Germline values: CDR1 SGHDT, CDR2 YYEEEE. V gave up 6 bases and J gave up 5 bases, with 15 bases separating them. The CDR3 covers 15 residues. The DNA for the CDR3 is TGTGCCAGCACTCCCGACGGCAGGGATAATTCACCCCTCCACTTT. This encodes CASTPDGRDNSPLHF.

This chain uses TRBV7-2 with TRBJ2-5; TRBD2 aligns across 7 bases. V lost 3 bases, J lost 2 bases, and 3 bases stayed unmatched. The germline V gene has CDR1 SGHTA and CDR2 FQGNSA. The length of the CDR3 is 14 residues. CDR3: CASSFVGGQETQYF. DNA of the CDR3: TGTGCCAGCAGCTTCGTGGGGGGGCAAGAGACCCAGTACTTC.

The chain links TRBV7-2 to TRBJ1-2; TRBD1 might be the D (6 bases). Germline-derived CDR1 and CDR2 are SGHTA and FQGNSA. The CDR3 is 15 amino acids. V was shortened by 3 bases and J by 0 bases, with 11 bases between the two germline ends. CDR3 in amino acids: CASSFTGRPNYGYTF. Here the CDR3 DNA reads TGTGCCAGCAGCTTTACAGGGAGACCTAACTATGGCTACACCTTC.

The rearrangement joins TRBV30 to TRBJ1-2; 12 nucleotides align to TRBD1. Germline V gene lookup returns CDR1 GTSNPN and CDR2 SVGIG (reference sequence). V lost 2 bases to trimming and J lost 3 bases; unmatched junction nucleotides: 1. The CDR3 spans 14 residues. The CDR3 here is CAWSWDRGHYGYTF. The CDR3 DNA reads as TGTGCCTGGAGTTGGGACAGGGGGCACTATGGCTACACCTTC.

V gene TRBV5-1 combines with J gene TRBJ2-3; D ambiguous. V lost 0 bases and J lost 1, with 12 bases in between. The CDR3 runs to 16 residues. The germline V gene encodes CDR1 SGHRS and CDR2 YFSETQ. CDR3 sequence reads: CASSLDRRLGTDTQYF. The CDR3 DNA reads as TGCGCCAGCAGCTTGGACCGACGCCTAGGCACAGATACGCAGTATTTT. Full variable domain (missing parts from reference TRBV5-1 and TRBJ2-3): KAGVTQTPRYLIKTRGQQVTLSCSPISGHRSVSWYQQTPGQGLQFLFEYFSETQRNKGNFPGRFSGRQFSNSRSEMNVSTLELGDSALYLCASSLDRRLGTDTQYFGPGTRLTVL.

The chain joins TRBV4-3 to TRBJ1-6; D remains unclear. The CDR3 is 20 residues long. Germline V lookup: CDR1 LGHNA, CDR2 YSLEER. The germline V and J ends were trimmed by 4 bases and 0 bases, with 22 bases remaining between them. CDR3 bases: TGCGCCAGCAGCCGAGAAGCTAGGTTAGGAGTGAGCTCCTATAATTCACCCCTCCACTTT. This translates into CASSREARLGVSSYNSPLHF.

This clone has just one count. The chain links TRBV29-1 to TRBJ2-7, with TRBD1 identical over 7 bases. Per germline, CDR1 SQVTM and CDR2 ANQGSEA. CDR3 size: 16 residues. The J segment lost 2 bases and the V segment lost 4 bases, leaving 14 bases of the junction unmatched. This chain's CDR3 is CSVGGTGAPGTYEQYF. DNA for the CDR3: TGCAGCGTTGGGGGAACAGGGGCTCCTGGAACCTACGAGCAGTACTTC.

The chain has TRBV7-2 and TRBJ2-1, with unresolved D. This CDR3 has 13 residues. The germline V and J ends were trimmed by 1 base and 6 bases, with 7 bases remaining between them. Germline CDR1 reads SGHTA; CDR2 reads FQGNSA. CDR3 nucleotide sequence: TGTGCCAGCAGCTTAGTACATATCAATGAGCAGTTCTTC. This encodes CASSLVHINEQFF. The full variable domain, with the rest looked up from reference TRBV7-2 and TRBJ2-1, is GAGVSQSPSNKVTEKGKDVELRCDPISGHTALYWYRQSLGQGLEFLIYFQGNSAPDKSGLPSDRFSAERTGGSVSTLTIQRTQQEDSAVYLCASSLVHINEQFFGPGTRLTVL.

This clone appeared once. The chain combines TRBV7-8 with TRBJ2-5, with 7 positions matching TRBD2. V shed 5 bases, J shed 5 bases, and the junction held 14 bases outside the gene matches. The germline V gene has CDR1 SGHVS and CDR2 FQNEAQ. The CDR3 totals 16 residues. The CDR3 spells CASSPRRLSGGETQYF. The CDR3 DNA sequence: TGTGCCAGCAGCCCCCGAAGATTGTCGGGAGGCGAGACCCAGTACTTC.

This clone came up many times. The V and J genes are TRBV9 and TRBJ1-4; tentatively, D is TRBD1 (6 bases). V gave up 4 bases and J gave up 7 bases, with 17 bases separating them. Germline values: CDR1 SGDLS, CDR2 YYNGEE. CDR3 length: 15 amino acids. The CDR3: CASSLQGADTEKLFF. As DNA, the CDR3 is TGTGCCAGCAGCTTACAGGGTGCAGATACTGAAAAACTGTTTTTT. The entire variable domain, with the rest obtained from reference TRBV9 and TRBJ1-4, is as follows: DSGVTQTPKHLITATGQRVTLRCSPRSGDLSVYWYQQSLDQGLQFLIQYYNGEERAKGNILERFSAQQFPDLHSELNLSSLELGDSALYFCASSLQGADTEKLFFGSGTQLSVL.